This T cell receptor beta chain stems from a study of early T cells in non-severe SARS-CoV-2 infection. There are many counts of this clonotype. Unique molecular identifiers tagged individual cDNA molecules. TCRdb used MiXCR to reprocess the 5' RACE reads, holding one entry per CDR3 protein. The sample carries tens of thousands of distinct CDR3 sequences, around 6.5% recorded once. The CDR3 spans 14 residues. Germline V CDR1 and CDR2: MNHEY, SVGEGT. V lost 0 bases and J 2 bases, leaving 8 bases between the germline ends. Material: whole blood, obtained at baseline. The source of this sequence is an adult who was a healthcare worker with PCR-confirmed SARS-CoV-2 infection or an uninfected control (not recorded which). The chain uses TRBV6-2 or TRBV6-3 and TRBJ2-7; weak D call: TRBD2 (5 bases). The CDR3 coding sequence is TGTGCCAGCAGTTACTCGCGGGCGCCCTACGAGCAGTACTTC. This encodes CASSYSRAPYEQYF.